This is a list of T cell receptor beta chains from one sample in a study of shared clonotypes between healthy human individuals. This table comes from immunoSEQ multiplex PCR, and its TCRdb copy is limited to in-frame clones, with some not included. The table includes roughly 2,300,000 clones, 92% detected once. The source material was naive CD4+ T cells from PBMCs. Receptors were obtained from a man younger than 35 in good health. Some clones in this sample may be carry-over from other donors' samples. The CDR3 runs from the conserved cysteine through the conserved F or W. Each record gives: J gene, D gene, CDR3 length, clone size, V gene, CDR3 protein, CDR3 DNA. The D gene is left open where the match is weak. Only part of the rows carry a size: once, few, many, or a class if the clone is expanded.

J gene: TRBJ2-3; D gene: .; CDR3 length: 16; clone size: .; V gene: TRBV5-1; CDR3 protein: CASSFGAAWPTDTQYF; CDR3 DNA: TGCGCCAGCAGCTTTGGGGCGGCTTGGCCAACAGATACGCAGTATTTT
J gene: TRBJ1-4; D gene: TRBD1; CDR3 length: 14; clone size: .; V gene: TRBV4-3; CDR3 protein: CASSQGQGEEKLFF; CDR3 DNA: TGCGCCAGCAGTCAAGGACAGGGGGAAGAAAAACTGTTTTTT
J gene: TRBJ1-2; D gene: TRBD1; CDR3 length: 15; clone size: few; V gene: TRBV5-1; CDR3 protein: CASSLGTGFPGGYTF; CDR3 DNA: TGCGCCAGCAGCCTCGGGACAGGGTTCCCAGGGGGCTACACCTTC
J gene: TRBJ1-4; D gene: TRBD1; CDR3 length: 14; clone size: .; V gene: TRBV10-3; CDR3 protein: CAIRAGTVNEKLFF; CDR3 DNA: TGTGCCATCAGGGCCGGGACAGTGAATGAAAAACTGTTTTTT
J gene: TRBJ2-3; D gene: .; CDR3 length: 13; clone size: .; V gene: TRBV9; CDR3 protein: CASAGRAGDTQYF; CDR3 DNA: TGTGCCAGCGCAGGGAGAGCGGGAGATACGCAGTATTTT
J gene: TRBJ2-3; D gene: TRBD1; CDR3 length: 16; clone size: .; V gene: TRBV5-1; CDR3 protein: CASSLGTGAGTDTQYF; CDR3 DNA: TGCGCCAGCAGCTTGGGGACAGGGGCCGGCACAGATACGCAGTATTTT
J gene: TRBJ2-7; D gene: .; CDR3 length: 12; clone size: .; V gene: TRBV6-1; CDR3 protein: CASRRGSYEQYF; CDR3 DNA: TGTGCCAGCAGGCGGGGTTCCTACGAGCAGTACTTC
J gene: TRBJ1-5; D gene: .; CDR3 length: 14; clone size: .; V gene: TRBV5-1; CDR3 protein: CASSLTGGRQPQHF; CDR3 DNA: TGCGCCAGCAGCTTGACGGGGGGCAGGCAGCCCCAGCATTTT
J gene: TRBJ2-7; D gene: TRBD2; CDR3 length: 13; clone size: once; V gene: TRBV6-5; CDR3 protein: CASSLAGGWEQYF; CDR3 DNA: TGTGCCAGCAGCTTAGCGGGAGGGTGGGAGCAGTACTTC
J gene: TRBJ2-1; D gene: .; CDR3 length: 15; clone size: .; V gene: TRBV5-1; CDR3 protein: CASSLEGYSYNEQFF; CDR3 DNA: TGCGCCAGCAGCTTGGAAGGGTACTCCTACAATGAGCAGTTCTTC
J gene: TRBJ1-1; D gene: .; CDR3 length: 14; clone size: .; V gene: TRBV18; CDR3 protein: CASSPGSSNTEAFF; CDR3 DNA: TGTGCCAGCTCACCGGGGTCCTCGAACACTGAAGCTTTCTTT
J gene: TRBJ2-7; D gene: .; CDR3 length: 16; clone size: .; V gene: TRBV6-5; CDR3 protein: CASSYSSGVSSSEQYF; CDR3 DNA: TGTGCCAGCAGTTACTCTTCAGGGGTATCGTCGTCCGAGCAGTACTTC
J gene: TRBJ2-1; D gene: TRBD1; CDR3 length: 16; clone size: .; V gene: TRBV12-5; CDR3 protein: CASGLVQQGIYNEQFF; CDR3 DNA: TGTGCTAGTGGTTTGGTACAACAGGGGATCTACAATGAGCAGTTCTTC
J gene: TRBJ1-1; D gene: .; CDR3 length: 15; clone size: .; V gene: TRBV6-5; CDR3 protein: CASSYSGHPDTEAFF; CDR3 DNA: TGTGCCAGCAGTTACTCGGGACATCCGGACACTGAAGCTTTCTTT
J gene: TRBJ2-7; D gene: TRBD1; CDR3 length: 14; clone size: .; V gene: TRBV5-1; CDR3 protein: CASSFRDRGHEQYF; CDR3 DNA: TGCGCCAGCAGCTTCCGGGACAGGGGCCACGAGCAGTACTTC